These 30 T cell receptor beta chains share one sample of origin, sequenced in a study of regulatory T cells in long-lasting Graves disease. Time point meaning: newly diagnosed GD, antithyroid drugs for less than 3 months. Construction of the TCR library relied on RNA isolated from PBMCs. The authors built TCR beta libraries using iRepertoire HTBI primers and Arm-PCR of CDR3 regions. TCRdb re-called the multiplex PCR reads with MiXCR, one entry per CDR3 protein. The repertoire holds roughly 560,000 distinct CDR3 sequences, about 15% seen once, with more than 20% in the top ten. In addition, the sample was reused for a study of T cells in Graves' hyperthyroidism and ophthalmopathy.

The sequencing used peripheral blood mononuclear cells (PBMCs), collected at new diagnosis, from a patient treated with antithyroid drugs. The receptors here all came from a woman aged 35-60 years with Graves disease.

With respect to this clonotype: A much larger clonotype is one base distant, so this may be a read error. This chain joins TRBV6-5 and TRBJ1-1, with D possibly being TRBD1 (5 bases). Germline CDR1 reads MNHEY; CDR2 reads SVGAGI. V lost 2 bases to trimming and J lost 6 bases, with 10 bases between them. The CDR3 runs 13 residues. The CDR3: CASSYRQTSEAFF. CDR3 sequence (DNA): TGTGCCAGCAGTTACCGACAGACGTCTGAAGCTTTCTTT.

This clonotype has ten or more counts. V is TRBV5-1 and J is TRBJ2-7, with 7 positions matching TRBD1. This CDR3 is built from 15 residues. The germline V gene has CDR1 SGHRS and CDR2 YFSETQ. V lost 5 bases and J lost 4; bases outside the gene matches: 12. CDR3 DNA sequence: TGCGCCAGCAGAGGGAATGACAGGGCCCTATACGAGCAGTACTTC. Translated: CASRGNDRALYEQYF.

This clonotype was seen a few times. This chain connects TRBV2 to TRBJ1-2; D is unresolved. CDR1 is SNHLY and CDR2 is FYNNEI in the germline V gene. Trimming removed 4 bases at V and 6 bases at J, with 12 bases between. The CDR3 has 13 residues. The CDR3 spells CASSVGDSHGYTF. The CDR3, as DNA: TGTGCCAGCAGTGTGGGAGATTCTCATGGCTACACCTTC.

The rearrangement joins TRBV9 to TRBJ2-1; D unclear. Germline V gene lookup returns CDR1 SGDLS and CDR2 YYNGEE. The V end was cut by 7 bases, the J end by 0 bases, with 11 bases between. This CDR3 spans 14 amino acids. CDR3 in DNA: TGTGCCAGCGGACGAAGGGACTCCTACAATGAGCAGTTCTTC. Encoded protein: CASGRRDSYNEQFF.

Of note for this clonotype: A read error may be the cause here, since a much bigger clone is one base away. V gene TRBV9 combines with J gene TRBJ1-1, with D unresolved. Germline CDR1 is SGDLS and CDR2 is YYNGEE. With 0 bases removed from V and 1 base from J, the gap between germline ends came to 7 bases. The CDR3 loop spans 14 amino acids. The CDR3 protein is CASSVVSGNTEAFF. The CDR3 coding sequence is TGTGCCAGCAGCGTAGTTTCAGGGAACACTGAAGCTTTCTTT.

This clonotype has a count of ten or more. This rearrangement joins TRBV6-5 to TRBJ1-1; D remains unclear. Trimming removed 0 bases at V and 2 bases at J, with 7 bases between. The CDR3 is 14 amino acids. Germline loops: CDR1 MNHEY, CDR2 SVGAGI. CDR3 in DNA: TGTGCCAGCAGTTACTCGGTCCTTAACACTGAAGCTTTCTTT. Translated, it gives CASSYSVLNTEAFF.

This clonotype was found many times. This chain uses TRBV12-3 or TRBV12-4 with TRBJ2-4; the D call may be TRBD1 or TRBD2 (5 bases each). Trimming left V 7 bases short and J 6 bases short, with 13 bases between. The CDR3 covers 13 residues. CDR3 nucleotide sequence: TGTGCCAGCAACCTCTCCGGGACAAACATTCAGTACTTC. Its protein is CASNLSGTNIQYF.

This clonotype was seen a few times. The J gene is TRBJ2-7, the V gene TRBV5-5, with D perhaps TRBD2 (6 bases). Trimming left V 4 bases short and J 4 bases short, with 15 bases between. This CDR3 is built from 14 residues. Looked up from germline, CDR1 is SGHKS and CDR2 is YYEKEE (reference sequence). In DNA, the CDR3 is TGTGCCAGCAGCCGTCCGGGACTCCAGTACGAGCAGTACTTC. Translation gives CASSRPGLQYEQYF. Variable domain in full (rest from reference TRBV5-5 and TRBJ2-7): DAGVTQSPTHLIKTRGQQVTLRCSPISGHKSVSWYQQVLGQGPQFIFQYYEKEERGRGNFPDRFSARQFPNYSSELNVNALLLGDSALYLCASSRPGLQYEQYFGPGTRLTVT.

The chain employs TRBV7-9 and TRBJ2-5; D remains ambiguous. The CDR3 sequence is 15 residues long. V lost 3 bases and J 1 base, leaving 12 bases between the germline ends. Germline V CDR1 and CDR2: SEHNR, FQNEAQ (reference sequence). In DNA form, the CDR3 reads TGTGCCAGCAGCTTGGTTCTGGCTTTCCAAGAGACCCAGTACTTC. Residues: CASSLVLAFQETQYF.

About this clonotype itself: Since a much larger clone is just one base distant, this may be a read error. The chain has TRBV13 and TRBJ2-2; D gene uncertain. Trimming cost V 4 bases and J 4 bases, with 7 bases left between them. Germline CDR1 reads PRHDT; CDR2 reads FYEKMQ (reference sequence). The length of the CDR3 is 13 residues. The CDR3 is CASSSHSTGELFF. CDR3 nucleotides: TGTGCCAGCAGCTCCCACAGCACCGGGGAGCTGTTTTTT.

V usage is TRBV2 and J usage is TRBJ2-3; possible D gene TRBD2, 6 bases. TRBJ2-7 matches the DNA end more closely, so the J call is doubtful. The CDR3 has 14 residues. From germline, CDR1 is SNHLY and CDR2 FYNNEI. The CDR3 coding sequence is TGTGCCGGGGGGATTGTGACAGCGAATTACGAGCAGTACTTC. It specifies CAGGIVTANYEQYF.

This clonotype was recorded at least ten times. The chain links TRBV11-2 to TRBJ1-2; 9 nucleotides agree with TRBD1. With V trimmed by 6 bases and J by 1 base, 6 bases remained unmatched. The CDR3 covers 15 residues. Germline V gives CDR1 SGHAT, CDR2 FQNNGV. Written as DNA, the CDR3 is TGTGCCAGCAGAAAACCGGGACAGGGTAACTATGGCTACACCTTC. Its protein is CASRKPGQGNYGYTF.

This clonotype was picked up many times. This chain connects TRBV6-1 to TRBJ1-2; D gene uncertain. The V gene lost 4 bases and the J gene lost 5 bases, with 14 bases spanning the gap. Germline CDR1 is MNHNS and CDR2 is SASEGT. This CDR3 has 14 residues. The CDR3 region is CASSVDGFGYGYTF. The CDR3 nucleotides read TGTGCCAGCAGTGTAGACGGGTTTGGGTATGGCTACACCTTC.

Many counts were recorded for this clonotype. This chain uses TRBV12-3 or TRBV12-4 with TRBJ1-1; maybe TRBD1 (6 bases). V was pared by 5 bases and J by 10 bases, with 14 bases between. This CDR3 is 12 amino acids long. The CDR3 loop reads CASSEGGLAAFF. Written as DNA, the CDR3 is TGTGCCAGCAGTGAGGGGGGGTTGGCAGCTTTCTTT.

There are many counts of this clonotype. This rearrangement joins TRBV12-3 or TRBV12-4 to TRBJ1-1; D remains ambiguous. V was clipped by 10 bases and J by 3 bases, with 24 bases between them. The CDR3 sequence is 16 residues long. CDR3 amino acids: CAIRVFEGDGDTEAFF. DNA for the CDR3: TGTGCCATCCGAGTGTTCGAGGGCGACGGAGACACTGAAGCTTTCTTT.

This clonotype was seen at least ten times. The rearrangement uses TRBV6-1 and TRBJ1-6; D is undetermined. The germline V gene encodes CDR1 MNHNS and CDR2 SASEGT. This CDR3 is built from 14 residues. Trimming shortened V by 2 bases and J by 10 bases, and 12 bases separated the two germline ends. In nucleotides, the CDR3 is TGTGCCAGCAGTGAATCGGGTTTCGGCTCACCCCTCCACTTT. This sequence encodes CASSESGFGSPLHF.

This clonotype showed up many times. V usage is TRBV20-1 and J usage is TRBJ2-3, with 13 bases lining up with TRBD2. V lost 5 bases to trimming and J lost 1 base; unmatched junction nucleotides: 6. Germline V gene lookup returns CDR1 DFQATT and CDR2 SNEGSKA (reference sequence). CDR3 size: 16 residues. The CDR3: CSAPRTSGGRTDTQYF. CDR3 in DNA: TGCAGTGCTCCTAGGACTAGCGGGGGACGCACAGATACGCAGTATTTT.

This clonotype appeared many times. This chain connects TRBV18 to TRBJ1-4, with TRBD1 matching over 8 bases. The trim removed 8 bases at V and 5 bases at J, leaving 10 bases unmatched. Germline V gene data show CDR1 as KGHSH and CDR2 as LQKENI. This CDR3 has 15 amino acids. The DNA of the CDR3 is TGTGCCAGCAGTCCCCGACAGGGGTCGAATGAAAAACTGTTTTTT. Its protein product is CASSPRQGSNEKLFF.

This clonotype was observed a handful of times. The chain combines TRBV18 with TRBJ1-2; D is perhaps TRBD1 (6 bases). Germline-derived CDR1 and CDR2 are KGHSH and LQKENI. The CDR3 has 15 residues. V lost 2 bases and J lost 3, with 13 bases in between. CDR3: CASSPNQQGDYGYTF. In DNA, the CDR3 is TGTGCCAGCTCACCAAACCAACAGGGTGACTATGGCTACACCTTC.

This clonotype occurred a few times. CDR3 bases: TGTGCCAGCAGCCCCAGGACAGGGGTTAATGAAAAACTGTTTTTT. Translating gives CASSPRTGVNEKLFF. This chain uses TRBV7-8 with TRBJ1-4; TRBD1 aligns across 9 bases. Germline lookup yields CDR1 SGHVS and CDR2 FQNEAQ. This CDR3 spans 15 amino acids. The junction had 5 bases not matched to a gene; V was cut back by 5 bases and J by 4 bases.

This clonotype was recorded many times. The chain joins TRBV11-2 to TRBJ2-1; the match to TRBD2 covers 10 bases. The CDR3 loop spans 15 amino acids. Unmatched junction bases numbered 4, after V lost 3 bases and J lost 5 bases. The germline CDR1 and CDR2 sequences are SGHAT and FQNNGV. CDR3 sequence: CASSFSGGGHNEQFF. Here the CDR3 DNA reads TGTGCCAGCAGCTTCAGCGGGGGGGGCCACAATGAGCAGTTCTTC. Full variable domain (remainder filled in from reference TRBV11-2 and TRBJ2-1): EAGVAQSPRYKIIEKRQSVAFWCNPISGHATLYWYQQILGQGPKLLIQFQNNGVVDDSQLPKDRFSAERLKGVDSTLKIQPAKLEDSAVYLCASSFSGGGHNEQFFGPGTRLTVL.

V and J are TRBV6-1 and TRBJ2-7; 7 bases match TRBD2. The length of the CDR3 is 13 residues. V shed 9 bases and J 3 bases; nucleotides not matched to a gene: 8. The germline CDR1 and CDR2 sequences are MNHNS and SASEGT. In DNA, the CDR3 is TGTGCCAGTAGGTCGGGGGGAGGCTACGAGCAGTACTTC. It is translated as CASRSGGGYEQYF.

This clonotype was seen a handful of times. This chain connects TRBV6-1 to TRBJ1-2, with D perhaps matching TRBD1 (5 bases). The CDR3 runs 16 residues. The ends were cut back, 6 bases at V and 4 bases at J, with 21 bases in the middle. The V gene's germline CDR1 is MNHNS and CDR2 SASEGT. The CDR3 loop is CASSRDADPGAYGYTF. The CDR3 bases are TGTGCCAGCAGCCGGGACGCCGATCCTGGGGCCTATGGCTACACCTTC.

There are a few counts of this clonotype. V and J are TRBV27 and TRBJ2-1, with 9 bases that match TRBD2. The ends lost 1 base at V and 7 bases at J; junction bases unmatched: 8. The CDR3 consists of 16 residues. Looked up from germline, CDR1 is MNHEY and CDR2 is SMNVEV (reference sequence). The CDR3 loop is CASSLFAGGVGNEQFF. CDR3 sequence (DNA): TGTGCCAGCAGTTTATTTGCGGGGGGGGTTGGGAATGAGCAGTTCTTC.

The chain joins TRBV3-1 to TRBJ2-5; the D is unclear. The J call may be mistaken, given a closer DNA end match to TRBJ2-7. Looked up from germline, CDR1 is LGHDT and CDR2 is YNNKEL (reference sequence). The CDR3 covers 15 residues. CDR3 amino acids: CASSQEQLTAYEQYF. The CDR3, as DNA: TGTGCCAGCAGCCAAGAACAGTTAACGGCCTACGAGCAGTACTTC.

This clonotype has more than one count but fewer than ten. CDR3 DNA: TGCGCCAGCAGCAAAGACAGGCCCACAGATACGCAGTATTTT. Translating gives CASSKDRPTDTQYF. The V gene is TRBV5-1, the J gene TRBJ2-3; D is perhaps TRBD1 (6 bases). Per the germline V gene, CDR1 is SGHRS and CDR2 is YFSETQ. The CDR3 is made up of 14 amino acids. V was clipped by 4 bases and J by 2 bases, with 11 bases between them.

There are many counts of this clonotype. The chain joins TRBV20-1 to TRBJ2-5; 7 positions agree with TRBD2. The V and J ends lost 0 bases and 4 bases, in that order; junction bases with no gene match: 5. The CDR3 is made up of 14 amino acids. CDR1 DFQATT and CDR2 SNEGSKA come from the germline V gene (reference sequence). For the CDR3, the DNA is TGCAGTGCTAGAGATCGGGGGGTGCGAGAGACCCAGTACTTC. Protein: CSARDRGVRETQYF.

This clonotype has a handful of counts. V and J are TRBV6-1 and TRBJ2-3, with TRBD2 identical over 9 bases. With V trimmed by 6 bases and J by 4 bases, 14 bases remained unmatched. Per germline, CDR1 MNHNS and CDR2 SASEGT. The CDR3 totals 17 residues. Written as DNA, the CDR3 is TGTGCCAGCAGCAAACTTGGGCGGGGGGGCCTAGCAGATACGCAGTATTTT. It specifies CASSKLGRGGLADTQYF.

This clonotype was counted many times. The chain has TRBV30 and TRBJ2-1; D assignment may be TRBD1 or TRBD2 (5 bases each). Germline assignment: CDR1 GTSNPN and CDR2 SVGIG (reference sequence). CDR3 length: 15 residues. V was cut by 5 bases and J by 0 bases, with 14 bases left in between. The CDR3 nucleotides are TGTGCCTGGGGGGGTGAGGTGAGCTCCTACAATGAGCAGTTCTTC. The encoded protein is CAWGGEVSSYNEQFF.

This clonotype was observed many times. This CDR3 reads CASSLGQVGSPLHF. CDR3 DNA: TGCGCCAGCAGCCTTGGACAGGTTGGCTCACCCCTCCACTTT. V gene TRBV5-1 combines with J gene TRBJ1-6; 7 bases line up with TRBD1. The CDR3 has 14 residues. CDR1 is SGHRS, CDR2 YFSETQ, per germline. Trimming took 4 bases from V and 10 from J; bases not matched to a gene: 8.